The present T cell receptor (beta chain) was sequenced within a study of beta chain features in type 1 diabetes. Study results and caveats: VDJ junctions from type 1 diabetes patients carried fewer insertions and larger deletions. Researchers report that Type 1 diabetes patients had moderately but significantly shorter TCRB CDR3s across all four CD4+ subsets.

The germline gives CDR1 KGHSH, CDR2 LQKENI. J was trimmed by 4 bases and V by 6 bases; bases with no gene match: 5. This CDR3 has 14 residues. One heparinised draw of blood, averaging roughly 120 mL, came from each donor. Sorting based on CD45RO/CCR7/CD25/CD127/CD95/CD27 separated CD4+ naive, central memory, regulatory and stem cell-like memory cells. Sorting produced populations that all topped 95% purity. The entirety of the isolated RNA underwent reverse transcription, so expressed TCRB transcripts were sequenced. Profiling relied on immunoSEQ multiplex PCR, and the TCRdb table lists in-frame clones only, not all of them. The table shows over 200,000 clones, with roughly a tenth occurring only once. On this clone itself: Its antigen is unknown.

This receptor was obtained from a man aged 30 to 45 with type 1 diabetes. Sequences were obtained from naive CD4+ T cells from blood. V gene TRBV18 combines with J gene TRBJ1-5; 8 nucleotides match TRBD1. In nucleotides, the CDR3 is TGTGCCAGCTCCCCGGGACAGGATAATCAGCCCCAGCATTTT. It codes for CASSPGQDNQPQHF.